One sample yielded the 4 T cell receptor beta chains listed below, sequenced in a study of response to subunit inactivated influenza vaccine. TCRdb re-analysed the RT-PCR reads in MiXCR, keeping a single row per CDR3 protein. The profile shows approximately 530,000 distinct CDR3 sequences, 7.5% to 8.5% of them singletons. This sample comprised PBMCs from blood, obtained roughly 24 months after vaccination. Every receptor here comes from a man aged 45 to 70 who received an inactivated influenza vaccine.

The chain joins TRBV6-1 to TRBJ2-1; 15 nucleotides match TRBD2. The germline V gene encodes CDR1 MNHNS and CDR2 SASEGT. J lost 1 base, V lost 7 bases, and 11 bases had no gene match. This CDR3 is built from 19 residues. The CDR3 spells CASNSKGLAGGGSYNEQFF. Written as DNA, the CDR3 is TGTGCCAGCAACTCAAAGGGACTAGCGGGAGGAGGATCCTACAATGAGCAGTTCTTC.

The table lists this clonotype with a few counts. The gene calls are TRBV2 and TRBJ2-7; D perhaps matches TRBD2 (5 bases). The CDR3 consists of 12 residues. Trimming stripped 10 bases from V and 4 bases from J, with 14 bases between. The germline V gene encodes CDR1 SNHLY and CDR2 FYNNEI. The CDR3 DNA reads as TGTGCCACCAGGATAGGAGGTTACGAGCAGTACTTC. Protein: CATRIGGYEQYF.

J is TRBJ2-1 and V is TRBV21-1; the table assigns TRBD2, which was not confirmed against the DNA. TRBV21-1 is classified as a pseudogene. The CDR3 length is 17 residues. The CDR3 coding sequence is TGTGCCAGCAGCTTAGCTAGCGGGAGGGCCAAGGTTCCTGAGCAGTTCTTC. As protein: CASSLASGRAKVPEQFF.

The gene calls are TRBV20-1 and TRBJ2-1, with D tentatively TRBD2 (5 bases). This CDR3 spans 16 amino acids. Trimming took 3 bases from V and 3 from J, leaving 18 bases between them. CDR1 DFQATT and CDR2 SNEGSKA come from the germline V gene (reference sequence). The CDR3 reads CSASSFPGKDYNEQFF. The CDR3 coding sequence is TGCAGTGCTAGTTCGTTTCCGGGGAAAGACTACAATGAGCAGTTCTTC.